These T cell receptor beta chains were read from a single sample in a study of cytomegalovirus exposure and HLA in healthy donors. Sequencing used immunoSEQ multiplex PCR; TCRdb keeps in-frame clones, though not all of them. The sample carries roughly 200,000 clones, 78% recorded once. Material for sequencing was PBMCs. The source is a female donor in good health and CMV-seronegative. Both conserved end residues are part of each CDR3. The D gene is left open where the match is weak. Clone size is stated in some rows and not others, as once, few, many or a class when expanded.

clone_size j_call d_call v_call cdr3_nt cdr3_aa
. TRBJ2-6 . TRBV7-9 TGTGCCAGCAGTCGCAACAGTCCTGGGGCCAACGTCCTGACTTTC CASSRNSPGANVLTF
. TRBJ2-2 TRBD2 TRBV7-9 TGTGCCAGCAGTCCCGTGTTAGCGGGAGTACCGGCCGGGGAGCTGTTTTTT CASSPVLAGVPAGELFF
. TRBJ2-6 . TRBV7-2 TGTGCCAGCAGCTTAATCGTCTCTGGGGCCAACGTCCTGACTTTC CASSLIVSGANVLTF
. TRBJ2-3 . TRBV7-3 TGTGCCAGCAGCTTACAGATGGCTAGCACAGATACGCAGTATTTT CASSLQMASTDTQYF
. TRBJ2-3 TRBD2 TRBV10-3 TGTGCCATCAGCCCGACTAGCGTAAGCAAGGATACGCAGTATTTT CAISPTSVSKDTQYF
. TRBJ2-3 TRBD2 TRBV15 TGTGCCACCAGCAGAGAGCCAGGACTAGCGGGGGGCCCATCGGGGACAGATACGCAGTATTTT CATSREPGLAGGPSGTDTQYF
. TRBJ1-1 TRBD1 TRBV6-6 TGTGCCAGCAGTTACGGTGGACCGGGACAGGGGACAGCTTTCTTT CASSYGGPGQGTAFF
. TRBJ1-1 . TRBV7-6 TGTGCCAGCGTCCCCATCGGGGGGTTGAACACTGAAGCTTTCTTT CASVPIGGLNTEAFF
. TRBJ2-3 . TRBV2 TGTGCCGCGAGGGGGAATAGCCCAGATACGCAGTATTTT CAARGNSPDTQYF
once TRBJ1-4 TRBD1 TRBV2 TGTGCCAGCCGCGGTACAGGGGTCCAAAAACTGTTTTTT CASRGTGVQKLFF
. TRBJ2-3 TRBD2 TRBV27 TGTGCCAGCAGCCTTGCGGGGGGGGATACGCAGTATTTT CASSLAGGDTQYF
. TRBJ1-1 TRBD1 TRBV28 TGTGCCAGCAGGGGACGGACAGGGATCTCTGAAGCTTTCTTT CASRGRTGISEAFF
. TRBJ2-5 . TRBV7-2 TGTGCCAGCAGCTTTCGGGTGGGGCGATCCCAAGAGACCCAGTACTTC CASSFRVGRSQETQYF
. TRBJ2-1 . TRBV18 TGTGCCAGCTCAGGACTAAGCGGAAGCTCCTACAATGAGCAGTTCTTC CASSGLSGSSYNEQFF
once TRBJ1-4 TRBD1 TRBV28 TGTGCCAGCAGCCCACGGACAGGGAGAGGCCAAAAACTGTTTTTT CASSPRTGRGQKLFF
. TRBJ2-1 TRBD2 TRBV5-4 TGTGCCAGCAGCAAGGGACTAGACCTACGGGAGCAGTTCTTC CASSKGLDLREQFF
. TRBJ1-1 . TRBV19 TGTGCCAGTAGTATTCGGACACTTAACACTGAAGCTTTCTTT CASSIRTLNTEAFF
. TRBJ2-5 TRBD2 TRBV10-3 TGTGCCATCAGGGGGGGTAGCGGGAGTTCGATGGAGACCCAGTACTTC CAIRGGSGSSMETQYF
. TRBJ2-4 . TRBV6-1 TGTGCCAGCAGCTCCATGGGGGGAGCCAAAAACATTCAGTACTTC CASSSMGGAKNIQYF
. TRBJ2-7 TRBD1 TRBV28 TGTGCCAGCAGTCTTGTGACAGGGTCAAGGGAGCAGTACTTC CASSLVTGSREQYF